The present entry profiles one T cell receptor beta chain with its context. Each donor supplied 8 to 10 milliliters of peripheral blood. Isolation of PBMCs gave at least 6.5 million cells per sample. The V gene's germline CDR1 is DFQATT and CDR2 SNEGSKA (reference sequence). V shed 1 base, J shed 0 bases, and the junction held 4 bases outside the gene matches. This CDR3 is 15 amino acids long. The data stem from a study of blood T cells in healthy people across ages. PCR was performed a second time for about 7 to 11 cycles using a sample-barcoded 5' primer and a J-beta primer mix. Every single cDNA molecule received a tag from a template-switch adaptor with 12 random nucleotides. TCRdb processed the 5' RACE reads anew with MiXCR; each CDR3 protein has one entry. The table has some 1.5 million distinct CDR3 sequences, approximately 43% seen once.

The source material was blood. The chain couples TRBV20-1 to TRBJ1-2; TRBD1 matches at 8 bases. The receptor was isolated from a woman in her late teens or twenties in good health. The CDR3 DNA is TGCAGTGCTAGAGGGACAGGGAAGACTAACTATGGCTACACCTTC. Translating gives CSARGTGKTNYGYTF.